Each of the 16 T cell receptor beta chains below was sequenced from the same sample in a study of cytomegalovirus exposure and HLA in healthy donors. The study ran its PCR with 60 Vbeta and 13 Jbeta primers. Clones were read by immunoSEQ multiplex PCR, and TCRdb kept only the in-frame ones, dropping some. Recorded for this sample: about 84,000 clones. The sequenced material came from PBMCs. These receptor sequences come from a man aged 50-60 years in good health and CMV-seronegative.

J is TRBJ2-3 and V is TRBV6-1, with a tentative D call TRBD2 (6 bases). V lost 3 bases, J lost 8 bases, and 18 bases lay in between. CDR1 and CDR2 from the germline V gene are MNHNS and SASEGT. The CDR3 has 15 amino acids. The CDR3 here is CASSEEGRPGGTQYF. The DNA of the CDR3 is TGTGCCAGCAGTGAGGAGGGCCGTCCCGGCGGTACGCAGTATTTT.

This chain connects TRBV19 to TRBJ1-5, with D unresolved. Germline V gene data show CDR1 as LNHDA and CDR2 as SQIVND (reference sequence). This CDR3 region has 14 residues. V lost 1 base, J lost 3 bases, and 7 bases lay in between. The CDR3 loop reads CASSIAVANQPQHF. DNA of the CDR3: TGTGCCAGTAGTATAGCCGTGGCCAATCAGCCCCAGCATTTT.

The chain employs TRBV11-2 and TRBJ2-3; no definite D call. CDR1 and CDR2 from the germline V gene are SGHAT and FQNNGV. The CDR3 spans 12 residues. Deletions cut 5 bases from V and 9 bases from J, with 12 bases between. The DNA for the CDR3 is TGTGCCAGCAGCGTCCCTAGGAGCACGCAGTATTTT. Amino acids: CASSVPRSTQYF.

The J gene is TRBJ2-7, the V gene TRBV28; weak D call: TRBD1 (5 bases). The germline gives CDR1 MDHEN, CDR2 SYDVKM. The CDR3 spans 18 residues. V lost 7 bases and J 1 base, leaving 26 bases between the germline ends. CDR3 loop: CASTLRWGRQTPSYEQYF. The CDR3 DNA reads as TGTGCCAGCACCTTGCGATGGGGCAGGCAGACCCCATCCTACGAGCAGTACTTC.

The chain has TRBV30 and TRBJ1-5; 7 nucleotides align to TRBD1. This CDR3 is 14 amino acids long. J lost 4 bases, V lost 5 bases, and 8 bases had no gene match. CDR1 is GTSNPN, CDR2 SVGIG, per germline (reference sequence). This CDR3 reads CAWDGTATNQPQHF. Here the CDR3 DNA reads TGTGCCTGGGATGGGACAGCAACTAATCAGCCCCAGCATTTT.

This chain connects TRBV5-6 to TRBJ1-1; 7 bases are shared with TRBD1. With V trimmed by 4 bases and J by 5 bases, 8 bases remained unmatched. The CDR3 length is 14 residues. Germline V gene data show CDR1 as SGHDT and CDR2 as YYEEEE. The CDR3 region has the DNA TGTGCCAGCAGCCTGGCAGGGGGAAGGACTGAAGCTTTCTTT. Protein: CASSLAGGRTEAFF.

This chain joins TRBV14 and TRBJ2-5, with D possibly matching TRBD2 (5 bases). The CDR3 contains 16 residues. The germline V gene has CDR1 SGHDN and CDR2 FVKESK. With 4 bases removed from V and 0 bases from J, the gap between germline ends came to 15 bases. CDR3 protein: CASSPRRALYQETQYF. CDR3 coding DNA: TGTGCCAGCAGCCCCCGGCGGGCCCTGTACCAAGAGACCCAGTACTTC.

V usage is TRBV27 and J usage is TRBJ2-7, with 14 bases fitting TRBD2. Germline assignment: CDR1 MNHEY and CDR2 SMNVEV (reference sequence). The length of the CDR3 is 16 residues. V shed 5 bases and J 3 bases; nucleotides not matched to a gene: 6. The CDR3 loop is CASSRIGTSGGYEQYF. CDR3 sequence (DNA): TGTGCCAGCAGTCGAATCGGGACTAGCGGGGGCTACGAGCAGTACTTC.

In nucleotides, the CDR3 is TGTGCCAGCAGCTTAGACCGACAGGGACAGCCCCAGCATTTT. Amino acid sequence: CASSLDRQGQPQHF. V gene TRBV11-2 combines with J gene TRBJ1-5; TRBD1 agrees at 7 bases. CDR1 and CDR2 from the germline V gene are SGHAT and FQNNGV. This CDR3 has 14 amino acids. V trimming: 0 bases; J trimming: 7 bases; junction bases outside the gene matches: 3.

The chain employs TRBV10-3 and TRBJ2-2, with a possible D match to TRBD1 (5 bases). Germline loops: CDR1 ENHRY, CDR2 SYGVKD. The CDR3 is 15 amino acids. The V and J ends lost 4 bases and 4 bases respectively, with 13 bases between them. In DNA, the CDR3 is TGTGCCATCAGTGGGATGCAGGGCCCCACCGGGGAGCTGTTTTTT. It encodes CAISGMQGPTGELFF.

The chain uses TRBV27 and TRBJ2-2; 10 bases align to TRBD1. Losses at the gene ends were 5 bases for V and 7 bases for J; bases not matched to a gene: 13. The length of the CDR3 is 17 residues. Per the germline V gene, CDR1 is MNHEY and CDR2 is SMNVEV (reference sequence). Written as DNA, the CDR3 is TGTGCCAGCAGTCCTCAATGGACAGGGGGAAGTATCGGGGAGCTGTTTTTT. Its translation is CASSPQWTGGSIGELFF.

V and J are TRBV7-3 and TRBJ2-3; the D gene is possibly TRBD1 (6 bases). The CDR3 is 13 residues long. Trimming removed 5 bases from V and 3 bases from J, with 9 bases in between. Germline values: CDR1 SGHTA, CDR2 FQGTGA. Here the CDR3 DNA reads TGTGCCAGCAGCCAACAGGGTACAGATACGCAGTATTTT. Protein: CASSQQGTDTQYF.

V gene TRBV28 combines with J gene TRBJ1-5; 7 nucleotides match TRBD1. J gave up 4 bases and V 4 bases, and 7 bases lay outside the gene matches. Per germline, CDR1 MDHEN and CDR2 SYDVKM. The CDR3 is made up of 15 amino acids. The CDR3, as DNA: TGTGCCAGCAGTTATCAGGGGGGTAGGAATCAGCCCCAGCATTTT. Protein sequence: CASSYQGGRNQPQHF. Variable domain in full (rest from reference TRBV28 and TRBJ1-5): DVKVTQSSRYLVKRTGEKVFLECVQDMDHENMFWYRQDPGLGLRLIYFSYDVKMKEKGDIPEGYSVSREKKERFSLILESASTNQTSMYLCASSYQGGRNQPQHFGDGTRLSIL.

The rearrangement links TRBV18 to TRBJ1-4; 7 nucleotides agree with TRBD1. The V gene's germline CDR1 is KGHSH and CDR2 LQKENI. V lost 5 bases to trimming and J lost 4 bases; unmatched junction nucleotides: 4. The CDR3 sequence is 14 residues long. Here the CDR3 DNA reads TGTGCCAGCTCATGGACAGGCGGTAATGAAAAACTGTTTTTT. Its protein is CASSWTGGNEKLFF.

This chain uses TRBV28 with TRBJ2-7; TRBD1 matches 7 bases. CDR1 and CDR2 from the germline V gene are MDHEN and SYDVKM. V shed 8 bases and J 1 base; nucleotides not matched to a gene: 11. CDR3 size: 15 residues. CDR3 protein: CASQGVGFRSYEQYF. The CDR3 DNA sequence: TGTGCCAGCCAGGGGGTGGGTTTTCGTTCCTACGAGCAGTACTTC.

The gene calls are TRBV9 and TRBJ1-1; D not certain. Germline V gives CDR1 SGDLS, CDR2 YYNGEE. The CDR3 contains 13 residues. V lost 3 bases and J 4 bases, leaving 10 bases between the germline ends. CDR3 loop: CASSASGSTEAFF. The CDR3 bases are TGTGCCAGCAGCGCCTCGGGGAGCACTGAAGCTTTCTTT. The entire variable domain, with the rest obtained from reference TRBV9 and TRBJ1-1, is as follows: DSGVTQTPKHLITATGQRVTLRCSPRSGDLSVYWYQQSLDQGLQFLIQYYNGEERAKGNILERFSAQQFPDLHSELNLSSLELGDSALYFCASSASGSTEAFFGQGTRLTVV.